Below, 10 T cell receptor beta chains from the same sample are listed, as sequenced in a study of cytomegalovirus exposure and HLA in healthy donors. Vbeta (60) and Jbeta (13) primers were used in the PCR. Assay: immunoSEQ multiplex PCR; the TCRdb copy retains only in-frame clones and omits some. The table lists about 170,000 clones, 80% of them singletons. The specimen was PBMCs. The source of these receptors is a woman in her fifties or sixties in good health and CMV-seropositive.

The V gene is TRBV7-9, the J gene TRBJ2-7, with TRBD2 matching 9 bases. The CDR3 is made up of 16 amino acids. Germline V gene lookup returns CDR1 SEHNR and CDR2 FQNEAQ (reference sequence). Unmatched junction bases numbered 11, after V lost 2 bases and J lost 6 bases. CDR3 protein: CASSLWLAGTYSEQYF. As DNA, the CDR3 is TGTGCCAGCAGCTTATGGCTAGCGGGGACTTACAGCGAGCAGTACTTC.

The chain couples TRBV5-1 to TRBJ1-3, with D perhaps matching TRBD1 (5 bases). CDR1 and CDR2 (germline): SGHRS, YFSETQ. The CDR3 length is 15 residues. Trimming cost V 2 bases and J 0 bases, with 9 bases left between them. This CDR3 is CASSFGQRSGNTIYF. The CDR3 coding sequence is TGCGCCAGCAGCTTCGGACAACGCTCTGGAAACACCATATATTTT.

This chain uses TRBV9 with TRBJ1-1; D uncertain. Germline V gene data show CDR1 as SGDLS and CDR2 as YYNGEE. There are 14 residues in the CDR3. V was shortened by 4 bases and J by 4 bases, with 14 bases between the two germline ends. As DNA, the CDR3 is TGTGCCAGCAGCCGGGGTCTGTCTGTCACTGAAGCTTTCTTT. Translated: CASSRGLSVTEAFF.

The chain employs TRBV5-1 and TRBJ2-1; D perhaps matches TRBD2 (5 bases). V dropped 3 bases and J dropped 7 bases, with 8 bases sitting between them. The CDR3 runs 12 residues. The V gene's germline CDR1 is SGHRS and CDR2 YFSETQ. Here the CDR3 DNA reads TGCGCCAGCAGCTATCGAGGGAATGAGCAGTTCTTC. Translation gives CASSYRGNEQFF. The full variable domain, its missing parts supplied by reference TRBV5-1 and TRBJ2-1, is KAGVTQTPRYLIKTRGQQVTLSCSPISGHRSVSWYQQTPGQGLQFLFEYFSETQRNKGNFPGRFSGRQFSNSRSEMNVSTLELGDSALYLCASSYRGNEQFFGPGTRLTVL.

This clone was observed a single time. The rearrangement uses TRBV6-4 and TRBJ2-3; 7 bases are shared with TRBD2. Germline-derived CDR1 and CDR2 are MRHNA and SNTAGT. This CDR3 has 15 residues. The V gene end was trimmed by 0 bases and the J gene end by 3 bases; junction bases not matched to a gene: 3. CDR3 region: CASSDSARGTDTQYF. The DNA for the CDR3 is TGTGCCAGCAGTGACTCGGCGCGGGGGACAGATACGCAGTATTTT.

The chain carries TRBV19 and TRBJ1-2; 8 positions agree with TRBD1. The V segment lost 0 bases and the J segment 6 bases; nucleotides outside the gene matches: 6. Germline V gene data show CDR1 as LNHDA and CDR2 as SQIVND (reference sequence). The CDR3 sequence is 15 residues long. The CDR3 reads CASSIDPWTGNGYTF. For the CDR3, the DNA is TGTGCCAGTAGTATAGATCCTTGGACAGGGAATGGCTACACCTTC. Full variable domain (remainder filled in from reference TRBV19 and TRBJ1-2): DGGITQSPKYLFRKEGQNVTLSCEQNLNHDAMYWYRQDPGQGLRLIYYSQIVNDFQKGDIAEGYSVSREKKESFPLTVTSAQKNPTAFYLCASSIDPWTGNGYTFGSGTRLTVV.

The V and J genes are TRBV5-1 and TRBJ2-2; a possible D gene is TRBD1 (6 bases). V was trimmed by 5 bases and J by 3 bases, leaving 11 bases between them. The CDR3 length is 14 residues. Germline CDR1 SGHRS, CDR2 YFSETQ. The CDR3 protein is CASSSWTDTGELFF. The CDR3 DNA follows: TGCGCCAGCAGTTCTTGGACAGACACCGGGGAGCTGTTTTTT.

The rearrangement links TRBV4-1 to TRBJ2-5; TRBD1 might be the D (6 bases). The V gene lost 4 bases and the J gene lost 5 bases, with 11 bases spanning the gap. The germline CDR1 and CDR2 sequences are MGHRA and YSYEKL. There are 13 residues in the CDR3. CDR3 bases: TGCGCCAGCAGCCGCTACAGGGAGGAGACCCAGTACTTC. It yields the protein CASSRYREETQYF.

The V gene is TRBV2, the J gene TRBJ2-4; the D gene is possibly TRBD2 (5 bases). This CDR3 contains 14 residues. Germline CDR1 reads SNHLY; CDR2 reads FYNNEI. The V end lost 6 bases, the J end lost 0 bases, and 9 bases lay between the germline ends. The CDR3 sequence is CASSLGVAKNIQYF. In nucleotides, the CDR3 is TGTGCCAGCAGCCTCGGGGTAGCCAAAAACATTCAGTACTTC. The complete variable domain, with remaining parts taken from reference TRBV2 and TRBJ2-4, reads EPEVTQTPSHQVTQMGQEVILRCVPISNHLYFYWYRQILGQKVEFLVSFYNNEISEKSEIFDDQFSVERPDGSNFTLKIRSTKLEDSAMYFCASSLGVAKNIQYFGAGTRLSVL.

The rearrangement links TRBV5-1 to TRBJ2-1, with 7 bases fitting TRBD2. The CDR3 is 15 residues long. V lost 4 bases and J lost 8; bases outside the gene matches: 12. Germline V gene data show CDR1 as SGHRS and CDR2 as YFSETQ. CDR3: CASSGKGGSLYEQFF. The CDR3 region has the DNA TGCGCCAGCAGCGGGAAGGGCGGGAGTTTGTATGAGCAGTTCTTC.